Each of the 18 T cell receptor beta chains below was sequenced from the same sample in a study of regulatory T cells in long-lasting Graves disease. Time point meaning: newly diagnosed GD, antithyroid drugs for less than 3 months. PBMCs were the source of the RNA used for TCR sequencing. To make TCR beta libraries, researchers used iRepertoire HTBI primers and Arm-PCR of CDR3 regions. TCRdb fed the multiplex PCR reads into MiXCR, producing one record per CDR3 protein. The sample yields hundreds of thousands of distinct CDR3 sequences, approximately 16% seen once. This same sample was also part of a study on T cells in Graves' hyperthyroidism and ophthalmopathy.

Sequencing used peripheral blood mononuclear cells (PBMCs), obtained at new diagnosis, from a patient treated with antithyroid drugs. The receptor source for this set is a young man with Graves disease.

This clonotype was detected ten times or more. The rearrangement joins TRBV13 to TRBJ1-1; D gene uncertain. The CDR3 length is 15 residues. Between the trimmed V and J ends, which lost 2 bases and 0 bases, there was a span of 10 bases. Germline values: CDR1 PRHDT, CDR2 FYEKMQ (reference sequence). The CDR3 nucleotides are TGTGCCAGCAGCTTACGGCGGAAGATGAACACTGAAGCTTTCTTT. This gives the protein CASSLRRKMNTEAFF. The entire variable domain, with the rest obtained from reference TRBV13 and TRBJ1-1, is as follows: AAGVIQSPRHLIKEKRETATLKCYPIPRHDTVYWYQQGPGQDPQFLISFYEKMQSDKGSIPDRFSAQQFSDYHSELNMSSLELGDSALYFCASSLRRKMNTEAFFGQGTRLTVV.

This clonotype was counted many times. CDR3 DNA sequence: TGCGCCAGCAGGTCTAGCGGGAGTGGCACAGATACGCAGTATTTT. This translates into CASRSSGSGTDTQYF. V usage is TRBV5-1 and J usage is TRBJ2-3; 10 positions match TRBD2. The J segment lost 1 base and the V segment lost 5 bases, leaving 4 bases of the junction unmatched. The CDR3 totals 15 residues. Germline V gives CDR1 SGHRS, CDR2 YFSETQ.

This clonotype was counted many times. The J gene is TRBJ2-7, the V gene TRBV28; 7 nucleotides align to TRBD1. Germline V gene sequence: CDR1 MDHEN, CDR2 SYDVKM. The CDR3 has 15 residues. After removal of 6 bases from V and 4 bases from J, the junction contained 12 bases not matched to a gene. The CDR3 bases are TGTGCCAGCAGAGCGTTCGACAGGGACGGGTACGAGCAGTACTTC. This gives the protein CASRAFDRDGYEQYF.

This clonotype appeared many times. The chain couples TRBV2 to TRBJ1-6, with 9 positions matching TRBD1. Germline CDR1 is SNHLY and CDR2 is FYNNEI. Trimming cost V 4 bases and J 0 bases; bases outside gene matches: 7. CDR3 length: 18 amino acids. In nucleotides, the CDR3 is TGTGCCAGCAGTGGGCGAGGGACAGGGAGCTCCTATAATTCACCCCTCCACTTT. Its protein is CASSGRGTGSSYNSPLHF. The full variable domain, with the rest looked up from reference TRBV2 and TRBJ1-6, is EPEVTQTPSHQVTQMGQEVILRCVPISNHLYFYWYRQILGQKVEFLVSFYNNEISEKSEIFDDQFSVERPDGSNFTLKIRSTKLEDSAMYFCASSGRGTGSSYNSPLHFGNGTRLTVT.

The sample holds many counts of this clonotype. The V call is TRBV6-1, the J call TRBJ2-7; D is possibly TRBD2 (6 bases). Germline CDR1 MNHNS, CDR2 SASEGT. The CDR3 has 15 residues. Trimming shortened V by 6 bases and J by 2 bases, and 17 bases separated the two germline ends. CDR3 amino acids: CASRSRLEWPYEQYF. CDR3 DNA sequence: TGTGCCAGCAGGTCCCGACTAGAATGGCCCTACGAGCAGTACTTC.

Concerning this clonotype itself: Just one base apart from a much larger clone, this may be a read error. This sequence joins TRBV28 and TRBJ2-1; the match to TRBD2 covers 10 bases. Germline trimming cut 6 bases from V and 10 bases from J; bases unmatched to any gene: 6. CDR1 is MDHEN, CDR2 SYDVKM, per germline. CDR3 length: 13 residues. The CDR3 DNA reads TGTGCCAGCAGCGTAGCGGGAGGAATCGAGCAGTTCTTC. This sequence encodes CASSVAGGIEQFF.

This clonotype occurred a few times. V is TRBV19 and J is TRBJ1-5; TRBD1 agrees at 7 bases. The CDR3 length is 14 residues. The germline gives CDR1 LNHDA, CDR2 SQIVND (reference sequence). The V gene end was trimmed by 8 bases and the J gene end by 1 base; junction bases not matched to a gene: 5. The CDR3, as DNA: TGTGCCAGTGAGAGGGGGCCGAGCAATCAGCCCCAGCATTTT. This encodes CASERGPSNQPQHF.

About this clonotype itself: This could be a read error, since a much larger clone is one nucleotide away. The CDR3 spells CATTPGELSTEAFF. The DNA of the CDR3 is TGTGCCACTACACCTGGGGAACTTAGCACTGAAGCTTTCTTT. The V call is TRBV25-1, the J call TRBJ1-1, with no clear D. V lost 10 bases and J lost 4, with 19 bases in between. The CDR3 covers 14 residues. Germline assignment: CDR1 MGHDK and CDR2 SYGVNS.

The CDR3 DNA is TGTGCCTGGAGTGTACTAGCACAGGGGGATACGCAGTATTTT. It encodes CAWSVLAQGDTQYF. V usage is TRBV30 and J usage is TRBJ2-3; the D gene is possibly TRBD1 (7 bases). Germline V gene lookup returns CDR1 GTSNPN and CDR2 SVGIG (reference sequence). Trimming cost V 0 bases and J 6 bases, with 13 bases left between them. The CDR3 length is 14 residues.

In its sample, this clonotype was seen many times. The chain employs TRBV3-1 and TRBJ2-1; no clear D gene. CDR1 and CDR2 from the germline V gene are LGHDT and YNNKEL (reference sequence). The CDR3 spans 12 residues. The V end was cut by 1 base, the J end by 5 bases, with 3 bases between. CDR3 in DNA: TGTGCCAGCAGCCAAGGTCACAATGAGCAGTTCTTC. As protein: CASSQGHNEQFF.

This clonotype has just a few counts. The chain has TRBV29-1 and TRBJ1-4, with no clear D. The CDR3 has 14 residues. The germline gives CDR1 SQVTM, CDR2 ANQGSEA. The V gene lost 6 bases and the J gene lost 8 bases, with 19 bases spanning the gap. The CDR3 is CSVREDLGQEKLFF. CDR3 DNA sequence: TGCAGCGTCCGAGAGGACCTAGGTCAGGAAAAACTGTTTTTT. Together with reference TRBV29-1 and TRBJ1-4, the CDR3 gives the full variable domain: SAVISQKPSRDICQRGTSLTIQCQVDSQVTMMFWYRQQPGQSLTLIATANQGSEATYESGFVIDKFPISRPNLTFSTLTVSNMSPEDSSIYLCSVREDLGQEKLFFGSGTQLSVL.

In the case of this clonotype: A single base separates this from a much larger clone, so it may be a read error. The gene calls are TRBV18 and TRBJ1-4, with D unclear. Germline V gene data show CDR1 as KGHSH and CDR2 as LQKENI. CDR3 length equals 15 residues. The CDR3 spells CASPPGFATNEKLFF. The CDR3 region has the DNA TGTGCCAGCCCACCGGGGTTTGCAACTAATGAAAAACTGTTTTTT.

This clonotype was detected a few times. The rearrangement joins TRBV15 to TRBJ2-7; 11 bases map to TRBD2. The CDR3 has 14 amino acids. J lost 0 bases, V lost 5 bases, and 0 bases had no gene match. Germline V lookup: CDR1 LNHNV, CDR2 YYDKDF (reference sequence). The CDR3 DNA reads TGTGCCACCAGCGGGACTAGCGGCTCCTACGAGCAGTACTTC. Amino acids: CATSGTSGSYEQYF. The full variable domain, completed using reference TRBV15 and TRBJ2-7, is DAMVIQNPRYQVTQFGKPVTLSCSQTLNHNVMYWYQQKSSQAPKLLFHYYDKDFNNEADTPDNFQSRRPNTSFCFLDIRSPGLGDTAMYLCATSGTSGSYEQYFGPGTRLTVT.

This clonotype was observed many times. This chain links TRBV18 with TRBJ1-4, with D perhaps TRBD1 (5 bases). This CDR3 contains 13 residues. Germline V lookup: CDR1 KGHSH, CDR2 LQKENI. Trimming left V 3 bases short and J 7 bases short, with 9 bases between. CDR3 in amino acids: CASSPGAREKLFF. The CDR3 DNA sequence: TGTGCCAGCTCACCCGGGGCGCGTGAAAAACTGTTTTTT.

This clonotype was observed at least ten times. This chain joins TRBV6-1 and TRBJ2-6; 7 nucleotides line up with TRBD2. CDR1 and CDR2 (germline): MNHNS, SASEGT. CDR3 length: 15 residues. V shed 11 bases, J shed 3 bases, and the junction held 10 bases outside the gene matches. In DNA form, the CDR3 reads TGTGCCGTTAAGTACGGGAGGTTTGGGGCCAACGTCCTGACTTTC. Its protein product is CAVKYGRFGANVLTF.

This clonotype was seen at least ten times. This chain joins TRBV20-1 and TRBJ1-2, with D possibly TRBD1 on 5 matching bases. The CDR3 has 10 amino acids. Germline lookup yields CDR1 DFQATT and CDR2 SNEGSKA (reference sequence). With 7 bases removed from V and 4 bases from J, the gap between germline ends came to 7 bases. The CDR3 sequence is CSVDSYGYTF. In nucleotides, the CDR3 is TGCAGTGTCGACAGCTATGGCTACACCTTC.

The count of this clonotype is one. The chain employs TRBV2 and TRBJ1-5; D ambiguous. Germline CDR1 reads SNHLY; CDR2 reads FYNNEI. With 4 bases removed from V and 11 bases from J, the gap between germline ends came to 12 bases. The CDR3 runs 12 residues. CDR3 bases: TGTGCCAGCAGTGGGGGAGAGCAGTCCCAGCATTTT. It yields the protein CASSGGEQSQHF.

V gene TRBV6-1 combines with J gene TRBJ1-4; D possibly corresponds to TRBD1 (5 bases). Germline V gene sequence: CDR1 MNHNS, CDR2 SASEGT. V dropped 6 bases and J dropped 7 bases, with 12 bases sitting between them. The length of the CDR3 is 13 residues. The CDR3 loop reads CASSQGTVEKLFF. The CDR3 bases are TGTGCCAGCAGCCAGGGAACTGTTGAAAAACTGTTTTTT.